Each of the 24 T cell receptor beta chains below was sequenced from the same sample in a study of OX40 agonist ivuxolimab in advanced cancers. Profiled with immunoSEQ multiplex PCR; TCRdb holds only in-frame clones, not every one. The sample lists 30,000 to 45,000 clones, approximately 90% occurring once. This material consisted of CD4+ or CD8+ T cells sorted from blood, taken in a trial of the OX40 agonist ivuxolimab. The receptors derive from an adult with an advanced solid tumor such as melanoma, head and neck, liver or kidney cancer.

The CDR3 region has the DNA TGTGCCAGTAGTATTGAGCGGGCGGCAGATACGCAGTATTTT. Amino acids: CASSIERAADTQYF. This chain links TRBV19 with TRBJ2-3; possible D gene TRBD2, 6 bases. Germline V gene sequence: CDR1 LNHDA, CDR2 SQIVND (reference sequence). The V and J ends lost 3 bases and 4 bases respectively, with 11 bases between them. The CDR3 sequence is 14 residues long.

The count of this clone is one. The chain is built from TRBV12-5 and TRBJ2-7, with 9 bases lining up with TRBD2. The CDR3 is 14 amino acids. Germline V CDR1 and CDR2: LGHNT, FRNRAP. V dropped 7 bases and J dropped 2; count of bases not matched to a gene: 6. CDR3 DNA sequence: TGTGCTAGTGCCTATAGCGGGGGTACCTACGAGCAGTACTTC. Translated: CASAYSGGTYEQYF.

This chain links TRBV11-2 with TRBJ2-1; the match to TRBD2 covers 11 bases. Per germline, CDR1 SGHAT and CDR2 FQNNGV. The V gene end was trimmed by 5 bases and the J gene end by 9 bases; junction bases not matched to a gene: 6. This CDR3 comprises 14 residues. The CDR3 is CASSGSGGAGEQFF. CDR3 nucleotides: TGTGCCAGCAGCGGTAGCGGGGGGGCTGGTGAGCAGTTCTTC.

The chain joins TRBV5-1 to TRBJ2-3; perhaps TRBD2 as D (6 bases). The CDR3 loop spans 15 amino acids. Germline CDR1 SGHRS, CDR2 YFSETQ. Trimming left V 0 bases short and J 5 bases short, with 13 bases between. The CDR3 coding sequence is TGCGCCAGCAGCTTGGAGGGCGGGGCAGGAGATACGCAGTATTTT. This encodes CASSLEGGAGDTQYF.

J is TRBJ2-1 and V is TRBV19; TRBD1 might be the D (7 bases). Trimming took 4 bases from V and 7 from J, leaving 14 bases between them. CDR1 is LNHDA, CDR2 SQIVND, per germline (reference sequence). CDR3 size: 14 residues. In DNA form, the CDR3 reads TGTGCCAGTAGTAGCCAGGGGGGAGTGAATGAGCAGTTCTTC. Its translation: CASSSQGGVNEQFF.

The rearrangement links TRBV30 to TRBJ1-6; 7 nucleotides match TRBD1. The CDR3 is made up of 15 amino acids. V dropped 1 base and J dropped 6; count of bases not matched to a gene: 6. In germline, CDR1 is GTSNPN, CDR2 SVGIG (reference sequence). CDR3: CAWSAGQAFNSPLHF. The DNA for the CDR3 is TGTGCCTGGAGTGCCGGACAGGCCTTTAATTCACCCCTCCACTTT. Together with reference TRBV30 and TRBJ1-6, the CDR3 gives the full variable domain: SQTIHQWPATLVQPVGSPLSLECTVEGTSNPNLYWYRQAAGRGLQLLFYSVGIGQISSEVPQNLSASRPQDRQFILSSKKLLLSDSGFYLCAWSAGQAFNSPLHFGNGTRLTVT.

The rearrangement links TRBV9 to TRBJ1-1; no definite D call. V was trimmed by 0 bases and J by 2 bases, leaving 8 bases between them. Germline CDR1 and CDR2: SGDLS and YYNGEE. The length of the CDR3 is 14 residues. The CDR3, as DNA: TGTGCCAGCAGCGTAGGAGGGCCCAACACTGAAGCTTTCTTT. Protein product: CASSVGGPNTEAFF.

This chain connects TRBV27 to TRBJ1-1; perhaps TRBD1 as D (6 bases). The V gene's germline CDR1 is MNHEY and CDR2 SMNVEV (reference sequence). CDR3 length: 17 residues. Trimming removed 5 bases at V and 0 bases at J, with 19 bases between. The CDR3 region has the DNA TGTGCCAGCAGTAATCGCAGAGCAGGGGCGGTGAACACTGAAGCTTTCTTT. Residues: CASSNRRAGAVNTEAFF.

The rearrangement joins TRBV7-9 to TRBJ2-5; TRBD2 agrees at 7 bases. Germline values: CDR1 SEHNR, CDR2 FQNEAQ (reference sequence). The V segment lost 5 bases and the J segment 2 bases; nucleotides outside the gene matches: 5. This CDR3 contains 14 residues. Here the CDR3 DNA reads TGTGCCAGCAGCCCACCTAGCGGACAAGAGACCCAGTACTTC. Amino acids: CASSPPSGQETQYF.

V and J are TRBV21-1 and TRBJ2-7; the listed D gene, TRBD1, was not tested against the DNA. TRBV21-1 is a pseudogene. The CDR3 length is 14 residues. The chain's CDR3 is CASSVRTGDYEQYF. CDR3 DNA sequence: TGTGCCAGCAGCGTTAGGACAGGGGACTACGAGCAGTACTTC.

The V and J genes are TRBV10-1 and TRBJ1-1, with D maybe TRBD1 (6 bases). V dropped 5 bases and J dropped 0 bases, with 7 bases sitting between them. CDR1 and CDR2 from the germline V gene are WNHNN and SYGVQD (reference sequence). CDR3 length: 13 amino acids. Written as DNA, the CDR3 is TGCGCCAGCAGTCAGGGGTTGAACACTGAAGCTTTCTTT. Translated, it gives CASSQGLNTEAFF.

The chain joins TRBV2 to TRBJ2-2; maybe TRBD1 (5 bases). This CDR3 has 15 residues. Trimming removed 7 bases from V and 2 bases from J, with 14 bases in between. Germline V gene sequence: CDR1 SNHLY, CDR2 FYNNEI. This chain's CDR3 is CASKYSDRNTGELFF. In nucleotides, the CDR3 is TGTGCCAGCAAGTACTCAGACAGAAACACCGGGGAGCTGTTTTTT. Drawing the rest from reference TRBV2 and TRBJ2-2, the complete variable domain is EPEVTQTPSHQVTQMGQEVILRCVPISNHLYFYWYRQILGQKVEFLVSFYNNEISEKSEIFDDQFSVERPDGSNFTLKIRSTKLEDSAMYFCASKYSDRNTGELFFGEGSRLTVL.

The chain is built from TRBV29-1 and TRBJ1-2; D not resolved. The CDR3 has 12 amino acids. Trimming stripped 7 bases from V and 5 bases from J, with 14 bases between. The V gene's germline CDR1 is SQVTM and CDR2 ANQGSEA. The CDR3 region is CSARYGPYGYTF. CDR3 bases: TGCAGCGCTCGCTACGGACCTTATGGCTACACCTTC.

A few counts support this clone. The J gene is TRBJ1-2, the V gene TRBV6-6; the D gene is possibly TRBD1 (6 bases). Germline values: CDR1 MNHNY, CDR2 SVGAGI (reference sequence). The CDR3 runs to 12 residues. Trimming shortened V by 5 bases and J by 8 bases, and 12 bases separated the two germline ends. This CDR3 is CASSQPQGGYTF. DNA for the CDR3: TGTGCCAGCAGTCAACCTCAGGGGGGCTACACCTTC.

The CDR3 protein is CASRARGANVLTF. Here the CDR3 DNA reads TGTGCCAGCAGGGCCAGGGGGGCCAACGTCCTGACTTTC. This chain uses TRBV6-1 with TRBJ2-6, with no clear D. Trimming cost V 6 bases and J 4 bases, with 7 bases left between them. Germline V gene sequence: CDR1 MNHNS, CDR2 SASEGT. The CDR3 extends over 13 amino acids.

This clone was counted once. The rearrangement joins TRBV4-2 to TRBJ1-1, with D perhaps matching TRBD1 (5 bases). CDR1 and CDR2 (germline): LGHNA, YNFKEQ. V was trimmed by 4 bases and J by 3 bases, leaving 15 bases between them. The CDR3 has 15 residues. The CDR3 here is CASSRRGGEDTEAFF. DNA for the CDR3: TGTGCCAGCAGCCGCCGTGGGGGGGAAGACACTGAAGCTTTCTTT.

CDR3 in amino acids: CASSMGDNSYEQYF. DNA of the CDR3: TGTGCCAGTAGTATGGGGGACAACTCCTACGAGCAGTACTTC. V and J are TRBV19 and TRBJ2-7; the D gene is possibly TRBD1 (6 bases). V gave up 3 bases and J gave up 0 bases, with 9 bases separating them. This CDR3 contains 14 residues. The germline V gene encodes CDR1 LNHDA and CDR2 SQIVND (reference sequence).

V gene TRBV30 combines with J gene TRBJ1-6; D not certain. V lost 8 bases and J lost 8, with 19 bases in between. Germline lookup yields CDR1 GTSNPN and CDR2 SVGIG (reference sequence). The CDR3 covers 14 residues. The CDR3 DNA sequence: TGTGCCCAAGCCCGGACGGGAGGCTATTCACCCCTCCACTTT. Amino acids: CAQARTGGYSPLHF.

This clone was found a few times. CDR3 residues: CASSSATGGSDQPQHF. The CDR3, as DNA: TGCGCCAGCAGCTCGGCAACAGGGGGCTCAGATCAGCCCCAGCATTTT. The chain is built from TRBV5-1 and TRBJ1-5; 9 bases match TRBD1. The V segment lost 3 bases and the J segment 5 bases; nucleotides outside the gene matches: 9. CDR3 length equals 16 residues. The germline CDR1 and CDR2 sequences are SGHRS and YFSETQ.

Notes on this clone: The sample carries other DNA sequences with the same CDR3. The chain uses TRBV2 and TRBJ1-5; TRBD1 might be the D (5 bases). Trimming took off 4 bases at V and 7 bases at J, with 11 bases between the two ends. The V gene's germline CDR1 is SNHLY and CDR2 FYNNEI. There are 13 residues in the CDR3. The CDR3 loop is CASSVEGNQPQHF. CDR3 coding DNA: TGTGCCAGCAGTGTTGAGGGGAACCAGCCCCAGCATTTT.

V gene TRBV5-6 combines with J gene TRBJ1-4; 10 bases are shared with TRBD1. CDR1 SGHDT and CDR2 YYEEEE come from the germline V gene. This CDR3 has 16 amino acids. Trimming took 1 base from V and 8 from J; bases not matched to a gene: 8. The CDR3 here is CASSLMGGTGVEKLFF. CDR3 bases: TGTGCCAGCAGCTTGATGGGCGGGACAGGGGTCGAAAAACTGTTTTTT.

This clone has just a few counts. The chain links TRBV2 to TRBJ1-6; D call uncertain. Trimming cost V 5 bases and J 7 bases, with 9 bases left between them. Germline values: CDR1 SNHLY, CDR2 FYNNEI. This CDR3 spans 13 amino acids. CDR3 sequence (DNA): TGTGCCAGCAGTTTCGCAGCCAATTCACCCCTCCACTTT. Translating gives CASSFAANSPLHF.

The chain is built from TRBV18 and TRBJ1-1; D remains ambiguous. The CDR3 is 15 residues long. V shed 6 bases and J shed 0 bases, with 14 bases lying between them. Per germline, CDR1 KGHSH and CDR2 LQKENI. DNA for the CDR3: TGTGCCAGCTCCCGGGGAGAGGGAATGAACACTGAAGCTTTCTTT. This gives the protein CASSRGEGMNTEAFF.

The gene calls are TRBV6-1 and TRBJ1-6; 7 bases agree with TRBD1. This CDR3 has 14 amino acids. The ends lost 1 base at V and 10 bases at J; junction bases unmatched: 4. Germline lookup yields CDR1 MNHNS and CDR2 SASEGT. The CDR3: CASSEVGGWSPLHF. CDR3 sequence (DNA): TGTGCCAGCAGTGAAGTAGGGGGCTGGTCACCCCTCCACTTT.